These T cell receptor beta chains were read from a single sample in a study of shared clonotypes between healthy human individuals. The repertoire was sequenced with immunoSEQ multiplex PCR; TCRdb's copy has only in-frame clones and lacks some. The repertoire holds over a million clones, with 60% to 80% as singletons. Sequenced material: memory CD4+ T cells sorted from blood. These receptor sequences come from a man aged 18 to 35 in good health. The CDR3 runs from the conserved cysteine through the conserved F or W. Fields, in order: V gene, clone size, D gene, J gene, CDR3 protein, CDR3 DNA. The D gene is left open where the match is weak. Size tells how often a clone was seen (once, few, many) or the class of an expanded clone, and some rows leave it out.

TRBV29-1	few	TRBD2	TRBJ2-1	CSAERGGNEQFF	TGCAGCGCCGAACGGGGGGGTAATGAGCAGTTCTTC
TRBV30	.	.	TRBJ2-7	CAWPYREIYEQYF	TGTGCCTGGCCATATCGGGAGATCTACGAGCAGTACTTC
TRBV6-1	.	TRBD2	TRBJ2-2	CASTPGLAGTGELFF	TGTGCCAGCACTCCGGGGCTAGCGGGCACCGGGGAGCTGTTTTTT
TRBV6-5	once	TRBD1	TRBJ1-2	CASSRDRDGYTF	TGTGCCAGCAGTAGGGACAGGGATGGCTACACCTTC
TRBV10-2	.	TRBD1	TRBJ1-2	CASSVEQGIYGYTF	TGCGCCAGCAGTGTGGAACAGGGGATTTATGGCTACACCTTC
TRBV7-2	.	.	TRBJ2-5	CASSLGNRATNQETQYF	TGTGCCAGCAGCTTAGGTAACAGGGCCACGAACCAAGAGACCCAGTACTTC
TRBV4-1	many	.	TRBJ1-2	CASSQDPRYGYTF	TGCGCCAGCAGCCAAGATCCCCGCTATGGCTACACCTTC
TRBV5-8	.	TRBD2	TRBJ2-7	CASSSGRAIYEQYF	TGTGCCAGCAGTTCCGGGAGGGCCATCTACGAGCAGTACTTC
TRBV5-1	.	TRBD1	TRBJ2-1	CASSPDRGRGTLPNEQFF	TGCGCCAGCAGCCCGGACAGGGGGCGCGGGACTCTCCCGAATGAGCAGTTCTTC
TRBV7-6	once	.	TRBJ1-5	CASSLTHQPQHF	TGTGCCAGCAGCTTGACGCATCAGCCCCAGCATTTT
TRBV6-1	.	.	TRBJ1-1	CASSEHESGTEAFF	TGTGCCAGCAGTGAACACGAGTCAGGGACTGAAGCTTTCTTT
TRBV10-3	.	TRBD1	TRBJ1-5	CAIRGQGDSNQPQHF	TGTGCCATCCGGGGACAGGGCGATAGCAATCAGCCCCAGCATTTT
TRBV10-3	.	.	TRBJ2-2	CAKPPFWGGGRTGELFF	TGTGCCAAGCCTCCCTTTTGGGGGGGCGGTAGGACCGGGGAGCTGTTTTTT
TRBV5-1	once	.	TRBJ2-3	CASSLYGGSTDTQYF	TGCGCCAGCAGCTTGTATGGGGGGAGCACAGATACGCAGTATTTT
TRBV18	.	.	TRBJ2-1	CASSGGPGNEQFF	TGTGCCAGCTCAGGGGGACCAGGCAATGAGCAGTTCTTC
TRBV2	once	.	TRBJ1-6	CASSDIGLGNSPLHF	TGTGCCAGCAGTGATATAGGGCTTGGTAATTCACCCCTCCACTTT
TRBV14	few	.	TRBJ2-7	CASSQGGWAYEQYF	TGTGCCAGCAGCCAGGGAGGATGGGCCTACGAGCAGTACTTC
TRBV15	.	.	TRBJ2-1	CATSLGRTWSQFF	TGTGCCACCAGTCTCGGCAGGACCTGGAGTCAGTTCTTC
TRBV5-4	.	.	TRBJ1-3	CASSSGDNVQGNTIYF	TGTGCCAGCAGTTCGGGGGACAACGTCCAGGGAAACACCATATATTTT
TRBV5-4	few	.	TRBJ1-2	CASSLDSGSGYTF	TGTGCCAGCAGCTTGGATTCAGGCTCTGGCTACACCTTC
TRBV6-1	.	.	TRBJ2-5	CASSEIGIQGRETQYF	TGTGCCAGCAGTGAAATCGGGATCCAGGGGCGTGAGACCCAGTACTTC
TRBV20-1	.	.	TRBJ2-1	CSASSFNEQFF	TGCAGTGCTTCTAGTTTCAATGAGCAGTTCTTC
TRBV15	.	.	TRBJ2-7	CATSRGQTGSYEQYF	TGTGCCACCAGCAGAGGTCAAACAGGGTCGTACGAGCAGTACTTC
TRBV10-2	few	TRBD1	TRBJ1-1	CASTLQGGNTEAFF	TGCGCCAGCACTTTACAGGGGGGGAACACTGAAGCTTTCTTT
TRBV10-3	.	.	TRBJ1-3	CAIKGSSGNTIYF	TGTGCCATCAAGGGGAGCTCTGGAAACACCATATATTTT
TRBV29-1	.	TRBD1	TRBJ1-5	CPGDRGSAQPQHF	TGCCCAGGGGACAGGGGAAGCGCTCAGCCCCAGCATTTT
TRBV11-2	.	.	TRBJ1-1	CASSLTATEAFF	TGTGCCAGCAGCTTAACCGCTACTGAAGCTTTCTTT
TRBV5-5	once	.	TRBJ1-2	CASSSPTKANYGYTF	TGTGCCAGCAGCTCCCCGACAAAAGCTAACTATGGCTACACCTTC
TRBV2	.	.	TRBJ2-5	CASSEAGRIQETQYF	TGTGCCAGCAGTGAAGCGGGGCGGATCCAAGAGACCCAGTACTTC
TRBV6-1	.	TRBD2	TRBJ2-2	CASSELSGVTGELFF	TGTGCCAGCAGTGAGTTGAGCGGGGTCACCGGGGAGCTGTTTTTT
TRBV5-1	.	.	TRBJ2-3	CASSLAGVGDTQYF	TGCGCCAGCAGCTTGGCCGGGGTGGGAGATACGCAGTATTTT
TRBV5-1	once	.	TRBJ1-5	CASSLGENSNQPQHF	TGCGCCAGCAGTCTCGGGGAGAATAGCAATCAGCCCCAGCATTTT
TRBV19	.	.	TRBJ2-3	CASTQNPYIGPGTDTQYF	TGTGCCAGTACCCAAAACCCCTATATAGGGCCAGGGACAGATACGCAGTATTTT
TRBV6-6	once	TRBD2	TRBJ2-7	CASRTPGLAFEQYF	TGTGCCAGCAGAACCCCGGGACTAGCGTTCGAGCAGTACTTC
TRBV7-2	.	.	TRBJ1-2	CASSFGRAGGYTF	TGTGCCAGCAGCTTTGGCCGGGCCGGGGGCTACACCTTC
TRBV7-2	.	TRBD1	TRBJ1-2	CASSPGQGARSGYTF	TGTGCCAGCAGCCCGGGACAGGGGGCACGCTCCGGCTACACCTTC
TRBV14	.	.	TRBJ1-3	CASSPRARNVGNTIYF	TGTGCCAGCAGCCCCAGGGCCCGGAATGTAGGAAACACCATATATTTT
TRBV10-3	.	TRBD1	TRBJ1-3	CAIWTGGTGNTIYF	TGTGCCATTTGGACAGGAGGTACTGGAAACACCATATATTTT
TRBV6-5	.	.	TRBJ2-1	CASREGSYNEQFF	TGTGCCAGCAGGGAGGGCTCATACAATGAGCAGTTCTTC
TRBV18	once	TRBD1	TRBJ1-3	CASSPGTARGTIYF	TGTGCCAGCTCACCTGGGACAGCCCGAGGCACCATATATTTT
TRBV2	.	.	TRBJ1-6	CASSTQGVGSPLHF	TGTGCCAGCAGTACACAGGGTGTCGGTTCACCCCTCCACTTT
TRBV28	many	.	TRBJ1-2	CASSRASDYGYTF	TGTGCCAGCAGCAGGGCCTCTGACTATGGCTACACCTTC
TRBV28	.	.	TRBJ1-4	CASSFIRGVSNEKLFF	TGTGCCAGCAGTTTCATCAGGGGAGTAAGTAATGAAAAACTGTTTTTT
TRBV11-1	.	.	TRBJ2-7	CASSHWTARYEQYF	TGTGCCAGCAGCCATTGGACAGCCCGCTACGAGCAGTACTTC
TRBV19	few	.	TRBJ1-3	CASWGRTIYF	TGTGCCAGTTGGGGAAGGACCATATATTTT
TRBV11-2	.	.	TRBJ2-1	CASTKDRDNEQFF	TGTGCCAGCACCAAGGACCGAGACAATGAGCAGTTCTTC
TRBV21-1	.	.	TRBJ2-7	CASSSNAGQGEYYEQYF	TGTGCCAGCAGCTCTAACGCGGGACAGGGGGAATACTACGAGCAGTACTTC
TRBV9	.	.	TRBJ1-1	CASNRDPRTFTEAFF	TGTGCCAGCAACCGGGACCCCCGGACGTTTACTGAAGCTTTCTTT
TRBV5-6	.	TRBD2	TRBJ2-3	CASSPLGTSGRTDTQYF	TGTGCCAGCAGCCCCCTGGGGACTAGCGGACGCACAGATACGCAGTATTTT
TRBV7-3	few	.	TRBJ1-6	CASSLDVQGTSPLHF	TGTGCCAGCAGCTTAGATGTCCAGGGGACCTCACCCCTCCACTTT
TRBV29-1	many	.	TRBJ1-4	CSVEGGGQGMDEKLFF	TGCAGCGTTGAAGGGGGCGGGCAGGGAATGGATGAAAAACTGTTTTTT
TRBV2	few	TRBD2	TRBJ2-3	CASSESGTPTDTQYF	TGTGCCAGCAGTGAAAGCGGGACCCCCACAGATACGCAGTATTTT
TRBV30	.	TRBD2	TRBJ2-3	CAWSITRLATQYF	TGTGCCTGGAGCATTACTCGACTAGCTACGCAGTATTTT
TRBV7-8	.	.	TRBJ2-1	CASSLRGGAGNNEQFF	TGTGCCAGCAGCTTAAGGGGAGGAGCAGGGAACAATGAGCAGTTCTTC
TRBV5-4	few	.	TRBJ2-2	CASSEGGQVTGELFF	TGTGCCAGCAGCGAGGGAGGACAGGTCACCGGGGAGCTGTTTTTT